The entry below gives a single T cell receptor (beta chain) sequence along with its context. What it binds is unknown. Looked up from germline, CDR1 is GTSNPN and CDR2 is SVGIG (reference sequence). The CDR3 spans 14 residues. Losses at the gene ends were 1 base for V and 6 bases for J; bases not matched to a gene: 6. This entry comes from a study of cytomegalovirus exposure and HLA in healthy donors. General observations from the study: For most TCR sequences rarity was the rule, although some public TCRs occurred in many donors. A few chains linked to CMV were shown in vitro to be specific for CMV antigens.

Repertoires were generated with immunoSEQ multiplex PCR, while TCRdb's copy carries only in-frame clones and drops some. The data show 250,000 to 300,000 clones, 80% to 90% seen once. This sequence was found in a woman aged 18-35 years in good health and CMV-seronegative. Input material: PBMCs. V is TRBV30 and J is TRBJ1-5; 7 bases are a match to TRBD1. The CDR3 DNA reads TGTGCCTGGAGTGCCGACAGGGCACGTCAGCCCCAGCATTTT. This sequence encodes CAWSADRARQPQHF.